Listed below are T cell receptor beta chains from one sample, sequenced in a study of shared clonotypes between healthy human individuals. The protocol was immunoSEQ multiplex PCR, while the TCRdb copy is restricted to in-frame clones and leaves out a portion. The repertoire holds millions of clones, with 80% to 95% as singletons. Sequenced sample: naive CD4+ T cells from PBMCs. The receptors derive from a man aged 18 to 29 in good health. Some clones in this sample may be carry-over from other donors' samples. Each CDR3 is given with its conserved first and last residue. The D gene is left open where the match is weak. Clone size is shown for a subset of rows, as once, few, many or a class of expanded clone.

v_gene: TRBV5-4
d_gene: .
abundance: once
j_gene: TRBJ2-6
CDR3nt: TGTGCCAGCAGCTTTTTCCAGCCCTCTGGGGCCAACGTCCTGACTTTC
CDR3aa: CASSFFQPSGANVLTF

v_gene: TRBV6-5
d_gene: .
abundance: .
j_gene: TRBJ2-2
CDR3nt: TGTGCCAGCAGTTACCTTCAATCCTTCAGGAGTGCGGAGCTGTTTTTT
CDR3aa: CASSYLQSFRSAELFF

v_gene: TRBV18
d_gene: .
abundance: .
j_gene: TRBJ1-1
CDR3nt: TGTGCCAGCTCACCACCGACACAGGGTGGCACTGAAGCTTTCTTT
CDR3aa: CASSPPTQGGTEAFF

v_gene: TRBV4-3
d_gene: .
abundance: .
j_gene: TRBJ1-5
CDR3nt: TGCGCCAGCAGCCAAGATATCGGACGGCAGCCCCAGCATTTT
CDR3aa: CASSQDIGRQPQHF

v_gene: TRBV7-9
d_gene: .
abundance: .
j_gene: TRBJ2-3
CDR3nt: TGTGCCAGCGTCATATCCACAGATACGCAGTATTTT
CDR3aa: CASVISTDTQYF

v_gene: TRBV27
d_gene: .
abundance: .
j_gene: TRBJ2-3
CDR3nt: TGTGCCAGCAGTCCCATAGACGTCGTGGGGCCAGATACGCAGTATTTT
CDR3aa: CASSPIDVVGPDTQYF

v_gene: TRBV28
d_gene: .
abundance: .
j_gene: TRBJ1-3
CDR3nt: TGTGCCAGCAGCCGACGGCGCCCCTCTGGAAACACCATATATTTT
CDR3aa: CASSRRRPSGNTIYF

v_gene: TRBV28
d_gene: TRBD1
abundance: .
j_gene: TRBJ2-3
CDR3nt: TGTGCCAGCAGTTTCGGGACAGGGAGCACAGATACGCAGTATTTT
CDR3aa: CASSFGTGSTDTQYF

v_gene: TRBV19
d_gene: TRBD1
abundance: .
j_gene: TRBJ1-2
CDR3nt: TGTGCCAGTAGCAGGGGGGTAAGCGGGAACAACTATGGCTACACCTTC
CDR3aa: CASSRGVSGNNYGYTF

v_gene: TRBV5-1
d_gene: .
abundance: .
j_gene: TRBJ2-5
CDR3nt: TGCGCCAGCAGCTTATCCGGTATGCCTAGTGAGACCCAGTACTTC
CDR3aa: CASSLSGMPSETQYF

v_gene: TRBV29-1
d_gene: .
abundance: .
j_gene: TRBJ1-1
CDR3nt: TGCAGCGTTCCTGGGGACACTGAAGCTTTCTTT
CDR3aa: CSVPGDTEAFF

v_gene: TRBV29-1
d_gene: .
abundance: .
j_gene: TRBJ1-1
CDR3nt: TGCAGCGTTGAAGGGGGGGCCAGTCGGAGGACTGAAGCTTTCTTT
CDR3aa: CSVEGGASRRTEAFF

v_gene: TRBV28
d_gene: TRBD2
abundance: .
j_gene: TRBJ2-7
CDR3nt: TGTGCCAACTTAGGACTAGCGGGAGGGCGTGTCGAGCAGTACTTC
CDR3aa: CANLGLAGGRVEQYF

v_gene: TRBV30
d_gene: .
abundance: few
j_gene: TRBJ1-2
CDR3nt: TGTGCCTGGGCCACGGGACAAGACTATGGCTACACCTTC
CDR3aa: CAWATGQDYGYTF

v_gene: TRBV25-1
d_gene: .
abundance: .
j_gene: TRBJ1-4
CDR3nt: TGTGCCAGCAGTGAAATCAAGGGCGGGAGGAATGAAAAACTGTTTTTT
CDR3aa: CASSEIKGGRNEKLFF

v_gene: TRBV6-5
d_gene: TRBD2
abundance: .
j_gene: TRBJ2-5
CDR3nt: TGTGCCAGCAGCCTAGCGGGAGCGGCTAGGGAGACCCAGTACTTC
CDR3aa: CASSLAGAARETQYF